This paragraph reports one T cell receptor beta chain. Profiling relied on immunoSEQ multiplex PCR, and the TCRdb table lists in-frame clones only, not all of them. This table holds roughly 150,000 clones, about 91% found once. This sample stems from a study of T cell responses to AZD1222 COVID-19 vaccine. J was trimmed by 6 bases and V by 4 bases; bases with no gene match: 9. This CDR3 spans 14 amino acids. Looked up from germline, CDR1 is MNHEY and CDR2 is SVGEGT. Sequencing was performed on peripheral blood, taken on day 0 of AZD1222 vaccination. The chain combines TRBV6-2 or TRBV6-3 with TRBJ2-7; TRBD2 matches at 7 bases. The TCR comes from an adult in good health. In nucleotides, the CDR3 is TGTGCCAGCAGTTCGGAGGGAGGGCGCGGCGAGCAGTACTTC. The encoded protein is CASSSEGGRGEQYF.